This is a list of T cell receptor beta chains from one sample in a study of a mutant IDH1 vaccine in newly diagnosed glioma. These receptors have no identified antigens. Clones were sequenced by immunoSEQ multiplex PCR, and TCRdb holds only the in-frame ones, with some missing. Of tens of thousands of clones listed, 65% to 75% are singletons. The starting material was PBMCs, obtained from a glioma patient whose treatment included an IDH1 peptide vaccine. All receptors come from a middle-aged man with glioma. Both conserved end residues are part of each CDR3. The order of the fields is clone size, J gene, V gene, D gene, CDR3 protein, CDR3 DNA. The D gene is left open where the match is weak. Clone size, where shown, is once, few, many, or a class for clones that have expanded.

- TRBJ2-7 TRBV4-1 - CASSQGGGVPDEQYF TGCGCCAGCAGCCAAGGTGGAGGGGTGCCGGACGAGCAGTACTTC
- TRBJ2-7 TRBV14 TRBD1 CASSKPGTGPFSSYEQYF TGTGCCAGCAGCAAGCCCGGGACAGGACCCTTCAGCTCCTACGAGCAGTACTTC
- TRBJ2-1 TRBV7-2 TRBD2 CASSLGGTSGGQNEQFF TGTGCCAGCAGCTTAGGGGGGACTAGCGGGGGTCAAAATGAGCAGTTCTTC
- TRBJ2-1 TRBV10-3 - CAISDVQHNEQFF TGTGCCATCAGTGATGTACAGCACAATGAGCAGTTCTTC
- TRBJ2-5 TRBV11-3 - CASSSDRDTQYF TGTGCCAGCAGCTCGGACCGGGACACCCAGTACTTC
- TRBJ1-1 TRBV25-1 - CASRAGGYAEAFF TGTGCCAGCCGAGCGGGGGGCTACGCTGAAGCTTTCTTT
few TRBJ1-5 TRBV9 - CASSVGGSNQPQHF TGTGCCAGCAGCGTAGGGGGTAGCAATCAGCCCCAGCATTTT
- TRBJ2-4 TRBV4-2 - CASTKHWAGLGNIQYF TGTGCCAGCACCAAACATTGGGCGGGGTTGGGAAACATTCAGTACTTC
once TRBJ2-2 TRBV7-9 - CASSPGVTGELFF TGTGCCAGCAGCCCGGGGGTAACCGGGGAGCTGTTTTTT
once TRBJ1-1 TRBV5-1 - CASSLARDTEAFF TGCGCCAGCAGCTTGGCCCGAGACACTGAAGCTTTCTTT
- TRBJ1-5 TRBV19 - CASRVTPNQPQHF TGTGCCAGTAGGGTGACACCGAATCAGCCCCAGCATTTT
- TRBJ2-1 TRBV13 - CASSPLNEQFF TGTGCCAGCAGCCCCCTGAATGAGCAGTTCTTC
- TRBJ1-5 TRBV7-8 TRBD1 CASSPGQGPHQPQHF TGTGCCAGCAGCCCCGGACAGGGGCCCCATCAGCCCCAGCATTTT
medium-sized TRBJ1-2 TRBV7-6 - CASSLGGGYYTF TGTGCCAGCAGCTTAGGAGGGGGTTACTACACCTTC
- TRBJ2-2 TRBV5-8 TRBD2 CASSSSGGYTGELFF TGTGCCAGCAGCTCTAGCGGGGGGTACACCGGGGAGCTGTTTTTT
few TRBJ1-5 TRBV27 - CASSPSADWTANQPQHF TGTGCCAGCAGTCCTAGCGCGGATTGGACAGCAAATCAGCCCCAGCATTTT
- TRBJ2-5 TRBV7-2 - CASSLTRVYQETQYF TGTGCCAGCAGCTTAACTCGGGTGTACCAAGAGACCCAGTACTTC
- TRBJ1-4 TRBV11-2 TRBD1 CASSLDRRDRGEKLFF TGTGCCAGCAGCTTAGATCGGCGGGACAGGGGCGAAAAACTGTTTTTT
- TRBJ1-2 TRBV7-3 TRBD1 CASSPMGGGDGYTF TGTGCCAGCAGCCCCATGGGAGGGGGCGATGGCTACACCTTC
- TRBJ1-4 TRBV7-9 - CASSSRQTDNEKLFF TGTGCCAGCAGCTCTCGACAGACCGATAATGAAAAACTGTTTTTT
few TRBJ2-1 TRBV29-1 TRBD2 CSAGTSGNEQFF TGCAGCGCCGGGACTAGCGGTAATGAGCAGTTCTTC
- TRBJ2-1 TRBV7-9 - CASSGYNEQFF TGTGCCAGCAGCGGGTACAATGAGCAGTTCTTC
- TRBJ1-5 TRBV6-1 TRBD1 CASRPTGEGSAQHF TGTGCCAGCAGACCGACAGGGGAGGGATCAGCCCAGCATTTT
- TRBJ1-1 TRBV29-1 - CSVERQLNTEAFF TGCAGCGTTGAACGACAGCTGAACACTGAAGCTTTCTTT
- TRBJ2-4 TRBV6-1 TRBD1 CASSVQGPGNIQYF TGTGCCAGCAGTGTACAGGGGCCCGGAAACATTCAGTACTTC
- TRBJ1-1 TRBV4-1 - CASSQANTEAFF TGCGCCAGCAGCCAGGCCAATACTGAAGCTTTCTTT
- TRBJ2-1 TRBV7-2 TRBD2 CASSLPGGGPRDEQFF TGTGCCAGCAGCTTACCTGGCGGGGGTCCTAGGGATGAGCAGTTCTTC
- TRBJ2-7 TRBV27 - CASSPRVEGATYEQYF TGTGCCAGCAGCCCTAGGGTGGAGGGGGCTACCTACGAGCAGTACTTC
- TRBJ1-2 TRBV10-2 - CASQQDGPSGGYTF TGCGCCAGCCAACAGGACGGACCGTCGGGTGGCTACACCTTC
- TRBJ2-1 TRBV7-2 - CASSLSGVNEQFF TGTGCCAGCAGCTTATCGGGGGTCAATGAGCAGTTCTTC
- TRBJ2-1 TRBV2 - CASSLGSYNEQFF TGTGCCAGCAGTTTAGGCTCCTACAATGAGCAGTTCTTC
- TRBJ1-5 TRBV5-4 - CASSLDGNGQPQHF TGTGCCAGCAGCTTGGATGGGAACGGACAGCCCCAGCATTTT
- TRBJ2-5 TRBV6-6 - CASSFNQETQYF TGTGCCAGCAGTTTCAATCAAGAGACCCAGTACTTC
- TRBJ1-1 TRBV7-8 - CASSLVGSGGPEAFF TGTGCCAGCAGCTTAGTAGGGTCGGGAGGACCTGAAGCTTTCTTT
- TRBJ1-1 TRBV5-1 - CASSLGQQTEAFF TGCGCCAGCAGCTTGGGGCAGCAGACTGAAGCTTTCTTT
- TRBJ2-5 TRBV10-2 TRBD2 CAPREGETQYF TGCGCCCCCAGGGAGGGAGAGACCCAGTACTTC
- TRBJ1-2 TRBV7-2 - CASSPDSNYGYTF TGTGCCAGCAGCCCCGATTCTAACTATGGCTACACCTTC
- TRBJ1-2 TRBV28 TRBD1 CASSPGQRFYGYTF TGTGCCAGCAGCCCGGGACAGCGATTCTATGGCTACACCTTC
- TRBJ1-1 TRBV20-1 - CSAAVGTEAFF TGCAGTGCTGCCGTAGGCACTGAAGCTTTCTTT
- TRBJ1-1 TRBV19 TRBD1 CASSTGTGNTEAFF TGTGCCAGTAGTACCGGGACAGGGAACACTGAAGCTTTCTTT